Each of the 7 T cell receptor beta chains below was sequenced from the same sample in a study of blood T cell repertoires in COVID-19 (dated by TCRdb to about 2020). The library was built by means of the immunoSEQ multiplex PCR assay. TCRdb carries this immuneACCESS record with in-frame sequences only. Its versions omit some clonotypes, under half of them owing to an unresolved V gene in the studies checked, with the rest unexplained. Counted in this sample were about 260,000 clones; more than 85% of them appeared once. The ten top clones hold approximately 2.7% of the sample. Sequences were obtained from PBMCs or T cells enriched from blood (not recorded which). The origin of the receptors is a middle-aged man who had been exposed to COVID-19.

Only one count was recorded for this clone. V usage is TRBV27 and J usage is TRBJ2-7; D unresolved. V gave up 1 base and J gave up 6 bases, with 10 bases separating them. CDR1 and CDR2 (germline): MNHEY, SMNVEV (reference sequence). This CDR3 region has 13 residues. CDR3 sequence: CASSLLSLREQYF. CDR3 bases: TGTGCCAGCAGTTTATTGTCACTACGCGAGCAGTACTTC.

The rearrangement links TRBV28 to TRBJ1-4, with TRBD1 matching 7 bases. CDR3 length: 16 amino acids. Losses at the gene ends were 6 bases for V and 5 bases for J; bases not matched to a gene: 12. Germline CDR1 is MDHEN and CDR2 is SYDVKM. CDR3 nucleotides: TGTGCCAGCAGCCAGACAGGGATTTATACGAATGAAAAACTGTTTTTT. Its protein is CASSQTGIYTNEKLFF.

V is TRBV1 and J is TRBJ2-5; TRBD2 is taken as the D call from the table, unchecked against the DNA. TRBV1 is a pseudogene. CDR3 size: 18 residues. The CDR3 loop is CTSSLRLAGGPGEETQYF. The CDR3 nucleotides are TGCACCAGCAGTCTTAGACTAGCGGGAGGACCCGGGGAAGAGACCCAGTACTTC.

The chain joins TRBV30 to TRBJ2-7, with TRBD2 as a possible D gene (6 bases). Germline V gene data show CDR1 as GTSNPN and CDR2 as SVGIG (reference sequence). The CDR3 totals 13 residues. Deletions cut 3 bases from V and 2 bases from J, with 11 bases between. CDR3 bases: TGTGCCTGGAGACACGGGGGAACCTACGAGCAGTACTTC. Its protein is CAWRHGGTYEQYF.

V is TRBV27 and J is TRBJ2-3; TRBD2 agrees at 9 bases. This CDR3 comprises 14 residues. From germline, CDR1 is MNHEY and CDR2 SMNVEV (reference sequence). J was trimmed by 7 bases and V by 6 bases; bases with no gene match: 8. The CDR3 nucleotides are TGTGCCAGCAGGGGGGGACTAGCTCGGAATACGCAGTATTTT. Its translation: CASRGGLARNTQYF.

The chain uses TRBV5-1 and TRBJ2-3; TRBD1 matches 11 bases. J was trimmed by 5 bases and V by 2 bases; bases with no gene match: 10. The CDR3 totals 17 residues. The germline gives CDR1 SGHRS, CDR2 YFSETQ. The CDR3 loop reads CASSFTPGTGGLDTQYF. CDR3 DNA sequence: TGCGCCAGCAGCTTTACTCCCGGGACAGGGGGTTTAGATACGCAGTATTTT.

V is TRBV15 and J is TRBJ2-1; TRBD2 matches at 7 bases. J was trimmed by 6 bases and V by 5 bases; bases with no gene match: 13. Germline lookup yields CDR1 LNHNV and CDR2 YYDKDF (reference sequence). The CDR3 sequence is 16 residues long. The CDR3 protein is CATSVPGREHVNEQFF. CDR3 nucleotides: TGTGCCACCAGCGTTCCGGGGAGGGAGCATGTCAATGAGCAGTTCTTC.